One sample yielded the 24 T cell receptor beta chains listed below, sequenced in a study of OX40 agonist ivuxolimab in advanced cancers. Libraries were prepared by immunoSEQ multiplex PCR; TCRdb keeps only in-frame clonotypes and omits some of them. The sample lists roughly 110,000 clones, approximately 90% occurring once. Specimen: CD4+ or CD8+ T cells sorted from blood, collected in a trial of the OX40 agonist ivuxolimab. The receptor set was obtained from an adult with an advanced solid tumor such as melanoma, head and neck, liver or kidney cancer.

This clone was counted once. The rearrangement links TRBV5-6 to TRBJ2-7; D possibly corresponds to TRBD1 (6 bases). Deletions cut 2 bases from V and 3 bases from J, with 9 bases between. This CDR3 region has 13 residues. The germline CDR1 and CDR2 sequences are SGHDT and YYEEEE. Written as DNA, the CDR3 is TGTGCCAGCAGCTTCACAGGGAACTACGAGCAGTACTTC. Its protein product is CASSFTGNYEQYF.

The chain employs TRBV12-5 and TRBJ2-3, with D perhaps TRBD1 or TRBD2 (5 bases each). Germline V gene data show CDR1 as LGHNT and CDR2 as FRNRAP. This CDR3 has 13 amino acids. Trimming took off 6 bases at V and 4 bases at J, with 11 bases between the two ends. The DNA for the CDR3 is TGTGCTAGTGGCCCGGGGCGCTCAGATACGCAGTATTTT. Its translation: CASGPGRSDTQYF.

This CDR3 is CASQLSLQETQYF. CDR3 nucleotides: TGTGCCAGTCAACTAAGTCTCCAAGAGACCCAGTACTTC. The rearrangement links TRBV18 to TRBJ2-5; D call uncertain. V gave up 9 bases and J gave up 1 base, with 12 bases separating them. The germline CDR1 and CDR2 sequences are KGHSH and LQKENI. The CDR3 spans 13 residues.

This chain uses TRBV5-1 with TRBJ2-1; D is possibly TRBD1 or TRBD2 (5 bases each). Trimming shortened V by 5 bases and J by 6 bases, and 15 bases separated the two germline ends. This CDR3 has 14 amino acids. The V gene's germline CDR1 is SGHRS and CDR2 YFSETQ. The CDR3 loop reads CASRRGASGNEQFF. CDR3 DNA sequence: TGCGCCAGCAGGAGGGGCGCCTCGGGCAATGAGCAGTTCTTC.

The rearrangement uses TRBV7-9 and TRBJ1-3; D unresolved. The CDR3 contains 13 residues. Per germline, CDR1 SEHNR and CDR2 FQNEAQ (reference sequence). V lost 5 bases and J lost 6, with 11 bases in between. The CDR3 coding sequence is TGTGCCAGCAGCCTCCTAAGGGCAAACACCATATATTTT. Translating gives CASSLLRANTIYF.

The genes are TRBV7-9 and TRBJ2-7; tentative D call: TRBD2 (5 bases). This CDR3 is built from 13 residues. Trimming pared 7 bases from V and 4 bases from J, leaving 14 bases between. Germline CDR1 SEHNR, CDR2 FQNEAQ (reference sequence). The CDR3 nucleotides read TGTGCCAGCACCCTTTCTACGGGATACGAGCAGTACTTC. Translating it yields CASTLSTGYEQYF.

The V gene is TRBV25-1, the J gene TRBJ2-7; D may be TRBD2 (7 bases). V was cut by 5 bases and J by 5 bases, with 16 bases left in between. Germline CDR1 is MGHDK and CDR2 is SYGVNS. CDR3 length: 14 residues. CDR3 residues: CASSRLGGGDEQYF. The CDR3 DNA follows: TGTGCCAGCAGTCGACTGGGAGGGGGGGACGAGCAGTACTTC.

The chain employs TRBV5-6 and TRBJ1-4; D gene uncertain. Between the trimmed V and J ends, which lost 2 bases and 8 bases, there was a span of 7 bases. The CDR3 loop spans 12 amino acids. Looked up from germline, CDR1 is SGHDT and CDR2 is YYEEEE. For the CDR3, the DNA is TGTGCCAGCAGCTTCGGCGGGGAAAAACTGTTTTTT. This translates into CASSFGGEKLFF.

The chain uses TRBV6-5 and TRBJ1-6; D unresolved. Germline V gives CDR1 MNHEY, CDR2 SVGAGI. V lost 0 bases, J lost 6 bases, and 6 bases lay in between. CDR3 size: 14 residues. The CDR3 protein is CASSYSISNSPLHF. The CDR3 nucleotides are TGTGCCAGCAGTTACTCGATAAGTAATTCACCCCTCCACTTT.

CDR3: CASFPGQSNSPLHF. CDR3 nucleotide sequence: TGTGCCAGCTTTCCGGGACAGAGTAATTCACCCCTCCACTTT. The chain links TRBV28 to TRBJ1-6, with 7 bases identical to TRBD1. This CDR3 region has 14 residues. Germline V gene data show CDR1 as MDHEN and CDR2 as SYDVKM. Trimming took 8 bases from V and 6 from J; bases not matched to a gene: 7.

The chain links TRBV5-5 to TRBJ2-3; D possibly corresponds to TRBD1 (6 bases). V shed 5 bases and J shed 3 bases, with 25 bases lying between them. Germline assignment: CDR1 SGHKS and CDR2 YYEKEE (reference sequence). The CDR3 has 18 amino acids. CDR3 nucleotide sequence: TGTGCCAGCAGGGGGCAGAGGGGCGCAGGGGAATATACAGATACGCAGTATTTT. Residues: CASRGQRGAGEYTDTQYF.

Of note for this clone: Its ends do not fully match the called genes, so a read error is possible. The rearrangement joins TRBV11-1 to TRBJ1-2; D is unclear. CDR3 length equals 14 residues. CDR1 SGHAT and CDR2 FQDESV come from the germline V gene (reference sequence). The DNA for the CDR3 is TGTGCCAGCAGCTTAATTCTCGGCTGGAGGCAGGTAGGGTTC. Its protein product is CASSLILGWRQVGF.

The chain links TRBV9 to TRBJ2-2; D gene unclear. The CDR3 runs 13 residues. In germline, CDR1 is SGDLS, CDR2 YYNGEE. The ends were cut back, 2 bases at V and 4 bases at J, with 6 bases in the middle. The CDR3 coding sequence is TGTGCCAGCAGCGTGACCGTCACCGGGGAGCTGTTTTTT. Translated: CASSVTVTGELFF. The full variable domain, in which reference TRBV9 and TRBJ2-2 provide the parts outside the CDR3, is DSGVTQTPKHLITATGQRVTLRCSPRSGDLSVYWYQQSLDQGLQFLIQYYNGEERAKGNILERFSAQQFPDLHSELNLSSLELGDSALYFCASSVTVTGELFFGEGSRLTVL.

This clone was counted a few times. The V gene is TRBV30, the J gene TRBJ2-3, with a tentative D call TRBD2 (7 bases). The CDR3 is made up of 14 amino acids. The V gene lost 0 bases and the J gene lost 7 bases, with 14 bases spanning the gap. The germline V gene has CDR1 GTSNPN and CDR2 SVGIG (reference sequence). The CDR3 spells CAWSVSGGRNTQYF. The CDR3 DNA reads as TGTGCCTGGAGTGTATCCGGGGGGCGAAATACGCAGTATTTT.

The chain couples TRBV5-8 to TRBJ2-7; no reliable D call. The V gene's germline CDR1 is SGHTS and CDR2 YDEGEE. This CDR3 is built from 15 residues. Trimming cost V 4 bases and J 0 bases, with 14 bases left between them. CDR3 loop: CASSHQWDRSYEQYF. DNA of the CDR3: TGTGCCAGCAGCCACCAGTGGGATCGCTCCTACGAGCAGTACTTC.

This clone showed up just once. The chain joins TRBV9 to TRBJ2-3; the D gene is possibly TRBD1 (6 bases). The V and J ends lost 3 bases and 2 bases respectively, with 10 bases between them. Looked up from germline, CDR1 is SGDLS and CDR2 is YYNGEE. This CDR3 has 14 residues. As DNA, the CDR3 is TGTGCCAGCAGCGGGACAGCTACCACAGATACGCAGTATTTT. It specifies CASSGTATTDTQYF.

The chain joins TRBV5-1 to TRBJ2-3, with TRBD2 matching over 9 bases. Germline-derived CDR1 and CDR2 are SGHRS and YFSETQ. CDR3 length: 15 amino acids. The trim removed 2 bases at V and 3 bases at J, leaving 4 bases unmatched. The CDR3 here is CASSLRLAATDTQYF. As DNA, the CDR3 is TGCGCCAGCAGCTTAAGACTAGCGGCTACAGATACGCAGTATTTT. The full variable domain, rest sourced from reference TRBV5-1 and TRBJ2-3, is KAGVTQTPRYLIKTRGQQVTLSCSPISGHRSVSWYQQTPGQGLQFLFEYFSETQRNKGNFPGRFSGRQFSNSRSEMNVSTLELGDSALYLCASSLRLAATDTQYFGPGTRLTVL.

The chain combines TRBV5-4 with TRBJ2-5; TRBD2 aligns across 13 bases. The V gene's germline CDR1 is SGHNT and CDR2 YYREEE (reference sequence). V dropped 4 bases and J dropped 1; count of bases not matched to a gene: 4. The CDR3 loop spans 16 amino acids. The CDR3 sequence: CASSGGTSGAQETQYF. As DNA, the CDR3 is TGTGCCAGCAGCGGTGGGACTAGCGGGGCCCAAGAGACCCAGTACTTC. Together with reference TRBV5-4 and TRBJ2-5, the CDR3 gives the full variable domain: ETGVTQSPTHLIKTRGQQVTLRCSSQSGHNTVSWYQQALGQGPQFIFQYYREEENGRGNFPPRFSGLQFPNYSSELNVNALELDDSALYLCASSGGTSGAQETQYFGPGTRLLVL.

This clone has a handful of counts. V gene TRBV5-5 combines with J gene TRBJ2-2, with D maybe TRBD1 (5 bases). The CDR3 is 15 residues long. V was clipped by 0 bases and J by 6 bases, with 12 bases between them. Germline lookup yields CDR1 SGHKS and CDR2 YYEKEE (reference sequence). CDR3 nucleotide sequence: TGTGCCAGCAGCTTGGGACAGACCCTGGCCGGGGAGCTGTTTTTT. It encodes CASSLGQTLAGELFF. Full variable domain (missing parts from reference TRBV5-5 and TRBJ2-2): DAGVTQSPTHLIKTRGQQVTLRCSPISGHKSVSWYQQVLGQGPQFIFQYYEKEERGRGNFPDRFSARQFPNYSSELNVNALLLGDSALYLCASSLGQTLAGELFFGEGSRLTVL.

This chain links TRBV6-6 with TRBJ1-5; 9 bases fit TRBD1. Per the germline V gene, CDR1 is MNHNY and CDR2 is SVGAGI (reference sequence). This CDR3 comprises 13 residues. Trimming removed 7 bases from V and 4 bases from J; junction bases left unmatched: 2. CDR3 residues: CASMGTGNQPQHF. The CDR3, as DNA: TGTGCCAGCATGGGGACAGGGAATCAGCCCCAGCATTTT.

This chain uses TRBV28 with TRBJ1-6; 8 bases map to TRBD1. J was trimmed by 8 bases and V by 10 bases; bases with no gene match: 4. The CDR3 is 12 residues long. The germline V gene has CDR1 MDHEN and CDR2 SYDVKM. CDR3 sequence (DNA): TGTGCCATCGACAGGGGCGATTCACCCCTCCACTTT. Amino acids: CAIDRGDSPLHF.

The chain recombines TRBV6-4 with TRBJ2-4, with 7 bases identical to TRBD2. The germline V gene encodes CDR1 MRHNA and CDR2 SNTAGT. With V trimmed by 6 bases and J by 0 bases, 5 bases remained unmatched. The CDR3 runs 15 residues. The CDR3 here is CASSPSSGAKNIQYF. As DNA, the CDR3 is TGTGCCAGCAGCCCTTCTAGCGGAGCCAAAAACATTCAGTACTTC.

The V call is TRBV5-8, the J call TRBJ2-5; TRBD1 matches at 8 bases. The CDR3 sequence is 13 residues long. Trimming cost V 7 bases and J 1 base; bases outside gene matches: 3. CDR1 is SGHTS, CDR2 YDEGEE, per germline. The CDR3, as DNA: TGTGCCAGCCGGGACAGGAGCCAAGAGACCCAGTACTTC. Its protein is CASRDRSQETQYF.

This sequence joins TRBV5-1 and TRBJ2-1; 7 bases align to TRBD2. Germline lookup yields CDR1 SGHRS and CDR2 YFSETQ. CDR3 size: 14 residues. The V gene end was trimmed by 4 bases and the J gene end by 5 bases; junction bases not matched to a gene: 6. CDR3 loop: CASSRSTSNNEQFF. In nucleotides, the CDR3 is TGCGCCAGCAGCCGCTCGACTAGCAACAATGAGCAGTTCTTC. The full variable domain, with the rest looked up from reference TRBV5-1 and TRBJ2-1, is KAGVTQTPRYLIKTRGQQVTLSCSPISGHRSVSWYQQTPGQGLQFLFEYFSETQRNKGNFPGRFSGRQFSNSRSEMNVSTLELGDSALYLCASSRSTSNNEQFFGPGTRLTVL.